What follows describes a single T cell receptor beta chain. Its cognate antigen is unknown. Production of TCR cDNA was by 5'RACE template switching, which also added a universal primer site and UMIs. TCRdb analysed the 5' RACE reads with MiXCR anew, one entry per CDR3 protein. In the table there are around 300,000 distinct CDR3 sequences, 10% to 15% of which are singletons. This record belongs to a study of T cells after yellow fever vaccination. Overall study context: Researchers used SMART-Seq v4 Ultra Low Input to prepare fractions that had low cell numbers. Study findings and constraints: Peak timing came faster in the weaker secondary response, day 5 versus 15. It was a small share of clonotypes that appeared in both CD4 and CD8 compartments.

The TCR sequence derives from a man aged 30 to 45 who received the YFV17D yellow fever vaccine. Specimen: CD4+ T cells sorted from PBMCs, collected 45 days after the yellow fever booster vaccination.

CDR3 loop: CASSLAGLAGGLRETQYF. The DNA of the CDR3 is TGCGCCAGCAGCTTGGCCGGCCTAGCGGGGGGCCTTAGAGAGACCCAGTACTTC. The V gene is TRBV5-1, the J gene TRBJ2-5; 11 bases agree with TRBD2. CDR1 is SGHRS and CDR2 is YFSETQ in the germline V gene. V trimming: 0 bases; J trimming: 4 bases; junction bases outside the gene matches: 11. The CDR3 has 18 amino acids.